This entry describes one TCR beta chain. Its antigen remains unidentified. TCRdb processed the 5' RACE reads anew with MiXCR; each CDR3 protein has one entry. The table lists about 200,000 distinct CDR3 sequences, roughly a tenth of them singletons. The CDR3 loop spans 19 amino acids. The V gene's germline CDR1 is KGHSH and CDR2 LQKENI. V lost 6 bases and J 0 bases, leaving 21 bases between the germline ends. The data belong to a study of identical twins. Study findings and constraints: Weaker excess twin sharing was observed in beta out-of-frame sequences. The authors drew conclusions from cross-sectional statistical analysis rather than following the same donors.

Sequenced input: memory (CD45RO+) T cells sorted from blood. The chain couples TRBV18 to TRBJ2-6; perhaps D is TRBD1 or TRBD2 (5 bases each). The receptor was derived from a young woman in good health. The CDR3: CASSPNPGANYSGANVLTF. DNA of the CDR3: TGTGCCAGCTCCCCAAACCCCGGGGCCAACTACTCTGGGGCCAACGTCCTGACTTTC. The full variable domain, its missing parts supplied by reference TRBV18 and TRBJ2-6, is NAGVMQNPRHLVRRRGQEARLRCSPMKGHSHVYWYRQLPEEGLKFMVYLQKENIIDESGMPKERFSAEFPKEGPSILRIQQVVRGDSAAYFCASSPNPGANYSGANVLTFGAGSRLTVL.